A single sample gave rise to the 11 T cell receptor beta chains below, sequenced in a study of CD8+ T cells in alopecia areata. Extracted RNA was reverse transcribed, and the resulting cDNA served as sequencing template. Sequenced by immunoSEQ multiplex PCR; TCRdb stores in-frame clones only, minus some. The repertoire holds about 130,000 clones, 49% seen once, with around a sixth in the top ten. The source material was CD8+ T cells sorted from blood, sampled at week 0. The receptors originated from a human donor with alopecia areata.

The rearrangement joins TRBV2 to TRBJ1-1; 9 bases are a match to TRBD1. V was pared by 1 base and J by 5 bases, with 2 bases of the junction left unmatched. Germline V gene data show CDR1 as SNHLY and CDR2 as FYNNEI. The CDR3 is made up of 14 amino acids. The CDR3 DNA is TGTGCCAGCAGTGAAGGGACAGGGGTGACTGAAGCTTTCTTT. Its translation is CASSEGTGVTEAFF.

In this sample, this clone turned up a few times. The CDR3 reads CSVAWTGHTDTQYF. The CDR3 bases are TGCAGCGTTGCCTGGACAGGCCACACAGATACGCAGTATTTT. The chain has TRBV29-1 and TRBJ2-3, with 7 bases aligning to TRBD1. Germline CDR1 is SQVTM and CDR2 is ANQGSEA. The CDR3 spans 14 residues. V lost 4 bases, J lost 2 bases, and 6 bases stayed unmatched.

The chain is built from TRBV18 and TRBJ1-1; D remains ambiguous. The CDR3 extends over 12 amino acids. CDR1 is KGHSH, CDR2 LQKENI, per germline. The V and J ends lost 2 bases and 7 bases respectively, with 8 bases between them. The CDR3 coding sequence is TGTGCCAGCTCACCATCCGTCAGTGAAGCTTTCTTT. This codes for CASSPSVSEAFF.

The chain joins TRBV7-9 to TRBJ1-5; TRBD1 agrees at 7 bases. Per the germline V gene, CDR1 is SEHNR and CDR2 is FQNEAQ (reference sequence). Losses at the gene ends were 5 bases for V and 7 bases for J; bases not matched to a gene: 8. The CDR3 sequence is 14 residues long. CDR3 sequence: CASSLTGINQPQHF. The CDR3 nucleotides are TGTGCCAGCAGCCTGACAGGGATTAACCAGCCCCAGCATTTT.

The chain couples TRBV30 to TRBJ1-2; D not certain. The CDR3 sequence is 11 residues long. The V gene's germline CDR1 is GTSNPN and CDR2 SVGIG (reference sequence). The V and J ends lost 2 bases and 6 bases respectively, with 7 bases between them. CDR3 bases: TGTGCCTGGAGTATGGGGAATGGCTACACCTTC. It encodes CAWSMGNGYTF.

Only a few counts were recorded for this clone. The chain joins TRBV7-8 to TRBJ2-7; D may be TRBD1 or TRBD2 (6 bases each). CDR1 and CDR2 from the germline V gene are SGHVS and FQNEAQ. Deletions cut 5 bases from V and 6 bases from J, with 14 bases between. The CDR3 has 13 amino acids. This CDR3 reads CASSLRRGAEQYF. The CDR3 nucleotides are TGTGCCAGCAGCCTTCGGAGGGGGGCCGAGCAGTACTTC. The full variable domain, its missing parts supplied by reference TRBV7-8 and TRBJ2-7, is GAGVSQSPRYKVAKRGQDVALRCDPISGHVSLFWYQQALGQGPEFLTYFQNEAQLDKSGLPSDRFFAERPEGSVSTLKIQRTQQEDSAVYLCASSLRRGAEQYFGPGTRLTVT.

The chain couples TRBV29-1 to TRBJ2-5; no definite D call. Trimming shortened V by 1 base and J by 4 bases, and 13 bases separated the two germline ends. The length of the CDR3 is 14 residues. Germline V CDR1 and CDR2: SQVTM, ANQGSEA. CDR3 sequence: CSVEVLTLGETQYF. Here the CDR3 DNA reads TGCAGCGTTGAAGTGCTCACCTTGGGAGAGACCCAGTACTTC.

The rearrangement links TRBV28 to TRBJ2-2; the D is unclear. The CDR3 length is 14 residues. V lost 6 bases to trimming and J lost 6 bases, with 14 bases between them. Germline CDR1 reads MDHEN; CDR2 reads SYDVKM. In nucleotides, the CDR3 is TGTGCCAGCAGCCCCGTCAGACCATCCGGGGAGCTGTTTTTT. Protein sequence: CASSPVRPSGELFF.

The chain recombines TRBV15 with TRBJ2-1; 8 positions match TRBD2. Germline CDR1 reads LNHNV; CDR2 reads YYDKDF (reference sequence). The V gene end was trimmed by 0 bases and the J gene end by 4 bases; junction bases not matched to a gene: 5. The CDR3 extends over 16 amino acids. CDR3 in amino acids: CATSRDKSGGYNEQFF. The CDR3 DNA reads as TGTGCCACCAGCAGAGATAAAAGCGGGGGATACAATGAGCAGTTCTTC.

This clone was detected once. The chain carries TRBV30 and TRBJ2-7; D is unclear. Trimming took 5 bases from V and 2 from J, leaving 7 bases between them. The CDR3 sequence is 11 residues long. Germline V gene sequence: CDR1 GTSNPN, CDR2 SVGIG (reference sequence). CDR3 sequence: CAWASTYEQYF. As DNA, the CDR3 is TGTGCCTGGGCTTCTACCTACGAGCAGTACTTC.

In this sample, this clone turned up a few times. The gene calls are TRBV7-9 and TRBJ1-2; no reliable D call. The CDR3 has 12 residues. The V end was cut by 3 bases, the J end by 8 bases, with 10 bases between. In germline, CDR1 is SEHNR, CDR2 FQNEAQ (reference sequence). The CDR3 DNA reads TGTGCCAGCAGCTTTGGAGAAGAGGGCTACACCTTC. It specifies CASSFGEEGYTF.